The sequence of this T cell receptor beta chain was determined in a study of blood T cell repertoires in COVID-19. The V and J ends lost 7 bases and 4 bases, in that order; junction bases with no gene match: 8. The CDR3 runs 15 residues. Germline loops: CDR1 SEHNR, CDR2 FQNEAQ (reference sequence). Libraries were prepared by immunoSEQ multiplex PCR; TCRdb keeps only in-frame clonotypes and omits some of them. The data show 300,000 to 350,000 clones, more than 70% seen once. The sequence derives from a woman aged 70 to 79 with COVID-19, enrolled during active disease. The genes are TRBV7-9 and TRBJ2-3; TRBD2 aligns across 10 bases. The sample taken for sequencing was peripheral blood. The DNA of the CDR3 is TGTGCCAGCACCCTAGGGAGCGGGGGGGCAGATACGCAGTATTTT. Translating it yields CASTLGSGGADTQYF.